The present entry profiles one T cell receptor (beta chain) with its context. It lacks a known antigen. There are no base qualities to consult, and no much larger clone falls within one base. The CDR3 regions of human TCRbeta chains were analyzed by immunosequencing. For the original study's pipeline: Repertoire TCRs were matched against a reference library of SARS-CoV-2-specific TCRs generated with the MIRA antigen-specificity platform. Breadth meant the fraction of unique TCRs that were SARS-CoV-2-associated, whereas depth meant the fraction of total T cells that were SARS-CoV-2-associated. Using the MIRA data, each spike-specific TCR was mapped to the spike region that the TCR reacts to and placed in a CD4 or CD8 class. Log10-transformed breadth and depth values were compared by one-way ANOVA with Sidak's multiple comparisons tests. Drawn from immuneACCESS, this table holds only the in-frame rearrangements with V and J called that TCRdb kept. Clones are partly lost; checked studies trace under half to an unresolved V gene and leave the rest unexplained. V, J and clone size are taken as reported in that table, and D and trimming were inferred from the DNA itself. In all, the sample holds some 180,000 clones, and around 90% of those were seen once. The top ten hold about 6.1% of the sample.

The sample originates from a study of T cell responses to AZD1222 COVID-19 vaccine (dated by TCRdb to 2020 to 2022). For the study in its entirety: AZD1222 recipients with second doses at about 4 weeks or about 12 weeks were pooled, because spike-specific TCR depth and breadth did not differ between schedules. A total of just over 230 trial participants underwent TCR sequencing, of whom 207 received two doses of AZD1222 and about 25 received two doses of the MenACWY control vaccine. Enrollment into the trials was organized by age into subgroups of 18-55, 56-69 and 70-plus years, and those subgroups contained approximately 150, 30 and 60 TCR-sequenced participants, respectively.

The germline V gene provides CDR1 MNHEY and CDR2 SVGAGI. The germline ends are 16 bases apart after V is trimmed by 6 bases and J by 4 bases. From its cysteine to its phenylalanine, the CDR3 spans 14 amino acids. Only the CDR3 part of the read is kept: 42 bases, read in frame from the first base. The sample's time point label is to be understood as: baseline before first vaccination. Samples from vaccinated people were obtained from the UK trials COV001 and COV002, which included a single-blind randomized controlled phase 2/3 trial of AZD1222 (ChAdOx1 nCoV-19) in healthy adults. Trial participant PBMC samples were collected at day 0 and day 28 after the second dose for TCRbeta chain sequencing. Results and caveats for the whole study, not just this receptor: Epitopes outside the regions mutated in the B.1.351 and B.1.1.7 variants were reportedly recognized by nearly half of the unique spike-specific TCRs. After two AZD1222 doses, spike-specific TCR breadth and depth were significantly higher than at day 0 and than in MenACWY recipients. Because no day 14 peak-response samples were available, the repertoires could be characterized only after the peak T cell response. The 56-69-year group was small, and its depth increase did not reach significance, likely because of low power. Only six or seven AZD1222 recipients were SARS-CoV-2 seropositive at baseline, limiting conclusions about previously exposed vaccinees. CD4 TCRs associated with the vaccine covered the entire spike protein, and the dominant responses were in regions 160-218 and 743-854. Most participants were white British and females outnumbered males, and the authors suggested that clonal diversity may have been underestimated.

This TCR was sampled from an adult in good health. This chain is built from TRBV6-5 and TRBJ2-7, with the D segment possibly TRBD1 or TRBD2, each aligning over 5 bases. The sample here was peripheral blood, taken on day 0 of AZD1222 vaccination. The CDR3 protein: CASRSSRWGYEQYF. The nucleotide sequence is TGTGCCAGCAGATCATCCCGCTGGGGGTACGAGCAGTACTTC.